One and the same sample provided the 2 T cell receptor beta chains below, sequenced in a study of T cell responses to AZD1222 COVID-19 vaccine. Profiling relied on immunoSEQ multiplex PCR, and the TCRdb table lists in-frame clones only, not all of them. The sample has some 150,000 clones, around 89% seen once; the top ten hold under 3.5%. The sequenced sample was peripheral blood, obtained on day 0 of MenACWY control vaccination. The receptors derive from an adult in good health.

Concerning this clone itself: Other DNA sequences in this specimen translate into the identical CDR3. V and J are TRBV19 and TRBJ1-1; D perhaps matches TRBD1 (6 bases). V was trimmed by 5 bases and J by 0 bases, leaving 7 bases between them. Looked up from germline, CDR1 is LNHDA and CDR2 is SQIVND (reference sequence). The CDR3 runs 13 residues. Written as DNA, the CDR3 is TGTGCCAGTAGTGGACAGCTGAACACTGAAGCTTTCTTT. Amino acid sequence: CASSGQLNTEAFF.

This clone has only a few counts. The genes are TRBV6-5 and TRBJ2-3, with 7 bases matching TRBD2. The germline gives CDR1 MNHEY, CDR2 SVGAGI. The CDR3 has 14 residues. J was trimmed by 1 base and V by 6 bases; bases with no gene match: 4. DNA of the CDR3: TGTGCCAGCAGACTAGCGACCCGCACAGATACGCAGTATTTT. Translation: CASRLATRTDTQYF.